The 5 T cell receptor beta chains listed next were all sequenced from one sample in a study of early T cells in non-severe SARS-CoV-2 infection. Via MiXCR, TCRdb re-called the 5' RACE reads, giving one row per CDR3 protein. The sample holds over 30,000 distinct CDR3 sequences, almost 5.5% seen once. The sequencing used whole blood, collected at baseline. The source is an adult who was a healthcare worker with PCR-confirmed SARS-CoV-2 infection or an uninfected control (not recorded which).

This clonotype was observed many times. This chain connects TRBV10-2 to TRBJ1-5; tentatively, D is TRBD1 (5 bases). V dropped 1 base and J dropped 1 base, with 8 bases sitting between them. This CDR3 comprises 15 residues. The germline CDR1 and CDR2 sequences are WSHSY and SAAADI. CDR3 DNA sequence: TGCGCCAGCAGTGAGTTGGGGGGGAGCAATCAGCCCCAGCATTTT. It is translated as CASSELGGSNQPQHF.

The gene calls are TRBV9 and TRBJ1-5; maybe TRBD1 (6 bases). V was shortened by 3 bases and J by 3 bases, with 13 bases between the two germline ends. From germline, CDR1 is SGDLS and CDR2 YYNGEE. The CDR3 is 15 residues long. The DNA of the CDR3 is TGTGCCAGCAGCGATGTTAGGGGGTACAATCAGCCCCAGCATTTT. Protein product: CASSDVRGYNQPQHF.

Many counts were recorded for this clonotype. This chain joins TRBV11-2 and TRBJ2-1, with a weak D call TRBD2 (6 bases). Between the trimmed V and J ends, which lost 2 bases and 0 bases, there was a span of 11 bases. This CDR3 is 16 amino acids long. Germline V CDR1 and CDR2: SGHAT, FQNNGV. This chain's CDR3 is CASSLTLGSSYNEQFF. In DNA form, the CDR3 reads TGTGCCAGCAGCTTAACGCTCGGGAGCTCCTACAATGAGCAGTTCTTC.

This chain connects TRBV4-3 to TRBJ1-6; 8 bases fit TRBD1. V trimming: 0 bases; J trimming: 9 bases; junction bases outside the gene matches: 10. The CDR3 runs to 17 residues. Germline CDR1 reads LGHNA; CDR2 reads YSLEER. DNA of the CDR3: TGCGCCAGCAGCCAAGATCTACGGACAGGGCTGGGTTCACCCCTCCACTTT. This translates into CASSQDLRTGLGSPLHF.

This clonotype was recorded many times. The chain recombines TRBV5-6 with TRBJ2-1, with D unclear. The V gene lost 3 bases and the J gene lost 0 bases, with 7 bases spanning the gap. The germline V gene encodes CDR1 SGHDT and CDR2 YYEEEE. CDR3 length: 14 residues. In nucleotides, the CDR3 is TGTGCCAGCAGCTCATATAGCTCCTACAATGAGCAGTTCTTC. Protein: CASSSYSSYNEQFF.